Below are 2 T cell receptor beta chains sequenced from a single sample in a study of OX40 agonist ivuxolimab in advanced cancers. Some clones are missing from TCRdb's copy, which holds only in-frame ones; the method was immunoSEQ multiplex PCR. Of 95,000 to 150,000 clones listed, around 95% are singletons. The sequencing used CD4+ or CD8+ T cells sorted from blood, collected in a trial of the OX40 agonist ivuxolimab. These TCRs come from an adult with an advanced solid tumor such as melanoma, head and neck, liver or kidney cancer.

The J gene is TRBJ1-4, the V gene TRBV6-6; 9 nucleotides match TRBD1. Germline V gene lookup returns CDR1 MNHNY and CDR2 SVGAGI (reference sequence). The CDR3 extends over 15 amino acids. The V gene end was trimmed by 2 bases and the J gene end by 4 bases; junction bases not matched to a gene: 2. In nucleotides, the CDR3 is TGTGCCAGCAGTTACGGGGGACAGGGTAATGAAAAACTGTTTTTT. Its translation is CASSYGGQGNEKLFF.

The rearrangement joins TRBV18 to TRBJ2-5; D call uncertain. The length of the CDR3 is 15 residues. V was cut by 8 bases and J by 2 bases, with 18 bases left in between. Germline loops: CDR1 KGHSH, CDR2 LQKENI. In DNA form, the CDR3 reads TGTGCCAGCCTTCAAGGGTCCGGACGGCAAGAGACCCAGTACTTC. Translation gives CASLQGSGRQETQYF.